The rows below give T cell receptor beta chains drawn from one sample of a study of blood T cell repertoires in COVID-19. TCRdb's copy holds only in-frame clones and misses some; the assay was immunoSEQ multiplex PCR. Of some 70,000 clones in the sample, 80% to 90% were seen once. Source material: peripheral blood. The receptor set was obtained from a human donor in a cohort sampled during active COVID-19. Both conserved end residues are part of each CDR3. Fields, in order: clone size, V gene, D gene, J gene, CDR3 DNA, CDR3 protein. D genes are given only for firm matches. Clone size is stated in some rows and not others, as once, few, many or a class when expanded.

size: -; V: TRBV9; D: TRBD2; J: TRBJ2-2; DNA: TGTGCCAGCAGCGTAGCTACAGCGGGGACGAACACCGGGGAGCTGTTTTTT; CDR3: CASSVATAGTNTGELFF
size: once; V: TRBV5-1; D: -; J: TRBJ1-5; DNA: TGCGCCAGCAGTAAGGGGGAAGGGCAGCCCCAGCATTTT; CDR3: CASSKGEGQPQHF
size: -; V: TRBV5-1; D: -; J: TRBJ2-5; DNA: TGCGCCAGCAGCCCTGCCGGGGTAGAGACCCAGTACTTC; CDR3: CASSPAGVETQYF
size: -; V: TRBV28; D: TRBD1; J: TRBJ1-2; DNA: TGTGCCAGCAGTAGAGGGGGCCCGAATCCCTATGGCTACACCTTC; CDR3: CASSRGGPNPYGYTF
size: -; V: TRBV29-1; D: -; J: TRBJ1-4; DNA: TGCAGCGTTGACCCAGGGGTAGGCGAAAAACTGTTTTTT; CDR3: CSVDPGVGEKLFF
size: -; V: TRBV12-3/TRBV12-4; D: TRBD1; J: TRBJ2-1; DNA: TGTGCCAGCAGTCCGGACAGGAATCCGTTCTTC; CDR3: CASSPDRNPFF
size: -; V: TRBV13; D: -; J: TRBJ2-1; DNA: TGTGCCAGCAGCTTAATGTTTCAGGGCCGCAATGAGCAGTTCTTC; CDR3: CASSLMFQGRNEQFF
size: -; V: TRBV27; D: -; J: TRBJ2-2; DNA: TGTGCCAGCAGTTTATCCGCAGGGATTCCCGGGGAGCTGTTTTTT; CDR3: CASSLSAGIPGELFF
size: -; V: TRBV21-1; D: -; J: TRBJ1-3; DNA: TGTGCCAGCAGCAAAGACAGCCAGTCTGGAAACACCATATATTTT; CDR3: CASSKDSQSGNTIYF
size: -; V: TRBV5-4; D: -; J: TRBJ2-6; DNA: TGTGCCAGCACCCCTGGGCAGGCTCTCTCTGGGGCCAACGTCCTGACTTTC; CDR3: CASTPGQALSGANVLTF
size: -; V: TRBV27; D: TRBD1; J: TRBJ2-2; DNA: TGTGCCAGCCAGGGACAGGGTATTAACACCGGGGAGCTGTTTTTT; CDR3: CASQGQGINTGELFF
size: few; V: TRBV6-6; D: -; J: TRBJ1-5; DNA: TGTGCCAGCAGTCCCCTCGGGGGTGAGCCCCAGCATTTT; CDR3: CASSPLGGEPQHF
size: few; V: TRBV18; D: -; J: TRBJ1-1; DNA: TGTGCCAGCTCACTAGACAGGGAAGCTTTCTTT; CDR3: CASSLDREAFF
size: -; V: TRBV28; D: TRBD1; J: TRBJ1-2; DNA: TGTGCCAGCACCGGACCCAGGGGGCAGAGGAACTATGGCTACACCTTC; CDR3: CASTGPRGQRNYGYTF
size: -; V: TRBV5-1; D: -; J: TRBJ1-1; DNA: TGCGCCAGCAGCCTAATAATACAGGGAATCGACACTGAAGCTTTCTTT; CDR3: CASSLIIQGIDTEAFF
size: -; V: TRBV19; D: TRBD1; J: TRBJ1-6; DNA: TGTGCCAGTAGTATAGGTCGGGACAGCTCACCCCTCCACTTT; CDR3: CASSIGRDSSPLHF
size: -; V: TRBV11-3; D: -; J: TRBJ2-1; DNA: TGTGCCAGCAGCTCGACTAGATACAATGAGCAGTTCTTC; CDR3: CASSSTRYNEQFF
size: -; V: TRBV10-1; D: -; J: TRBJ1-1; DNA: TGCGCCAGCAGTGAGTCGCGGAACAGCCAGGGGACTGAAGCTTTCTTT; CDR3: CASSESRNSQGTEAFF
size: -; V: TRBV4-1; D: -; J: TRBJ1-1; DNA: TGCGCCAGCAGCCAAGATGGGGGGATGACTGAAGCTTTCTTT; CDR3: CASSQDGGMTEAFF
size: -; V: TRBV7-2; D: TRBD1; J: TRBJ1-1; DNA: TGTGCCAGCAGCTCTCGACAGGGAGGCACTGAAGCTTTCTTT; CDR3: CASSSRQGGTEAFF
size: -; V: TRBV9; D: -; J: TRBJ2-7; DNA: TGTGCCAGCAGCGCACAGGGGGGGAACTACGAGCAGTACTTC; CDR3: CASSAQGGNYEQYF
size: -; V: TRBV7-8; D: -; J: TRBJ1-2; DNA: TGTGCCAGCAGCCGAGGGTGGGGCCGCTATGGCTACACCTTC; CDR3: CASSRGWGRYGYTF
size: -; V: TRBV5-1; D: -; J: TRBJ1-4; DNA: TGCGCCAGCAGCTTAGGACAGCCGGTGGAAAAACTGTTTTTT; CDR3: CASSLGQPVEKLFF
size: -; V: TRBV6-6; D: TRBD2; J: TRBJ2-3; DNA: TGTGCCAGCAGGATTCTAGCGGGAGGCCCAGATACGCAGTATTTT; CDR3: CASRILAGGPDTQYF
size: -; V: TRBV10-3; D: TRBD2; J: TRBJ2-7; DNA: TGTGCCATCAGTGGGACTAGCGGGTTGTTCTACGAGCAGTACTTC; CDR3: CAISGTSGLFYEQYF
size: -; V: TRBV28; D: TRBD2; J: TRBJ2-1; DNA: TGTGCCAGCAGTTTGCGGGGGGCTAGCGGGAGAGTGGAGCAGTTCTTC; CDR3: CASSLRGASGRVEQFF
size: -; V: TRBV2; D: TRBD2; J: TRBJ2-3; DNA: TGTGCCAGCAGCGCTAGCGGGGGGAGCACAGATACGCAGTATTTT; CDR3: CASSASGGSTDTQYF
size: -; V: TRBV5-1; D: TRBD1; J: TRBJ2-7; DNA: TGCGCCAGGGGGGGACAGGGCCCCTACGAGCAGTACTTC; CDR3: CARGGQGPYEQYF
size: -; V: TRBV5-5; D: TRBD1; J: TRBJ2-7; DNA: TGTGCCAGCAGCACGTATGGGACAGTGTACGAGCAGTACTTC; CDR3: CASSTYGTVYEQYF
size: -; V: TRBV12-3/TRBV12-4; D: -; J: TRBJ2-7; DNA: TGTGCCAGCAGTGGGCTGAGCTCCTACGAGCAGTACTTC; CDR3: CASSGLSSYEQYF
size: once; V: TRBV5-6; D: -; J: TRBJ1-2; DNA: TGTGCCAGCAGCTTGAAAGCCGTTTCGAGCTACACCTTC; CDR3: CASSLKAVSSYTF
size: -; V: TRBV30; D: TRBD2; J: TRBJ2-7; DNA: TGTGCCTGGACTGGGCTAGCGGGGGGCGAGCAGTACTTC; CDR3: CAWTGLAGGEQYF
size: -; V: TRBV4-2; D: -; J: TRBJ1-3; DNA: TGTGCCAGCAGCCAAGACCCAATCCGGGACATCGGAGGAAACACCATATATTTT; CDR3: CASSQDPIRDIGGNTIYF
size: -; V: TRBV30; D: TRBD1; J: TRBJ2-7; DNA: TGTGCCTGGAGGGACAGGGGACATAGCGAGCAGTACTTC; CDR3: CAWRDRGHSEQYF
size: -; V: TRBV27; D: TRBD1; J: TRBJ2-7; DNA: TGTGCCAGCAGGGCCGGGACAGGGGGCTTGTACGAGCAGTACTTC; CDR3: CASRAGTGGLYEQYF
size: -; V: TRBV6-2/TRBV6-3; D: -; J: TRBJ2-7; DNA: TGTGCCAGCAGTCCGGAGGGCCAGCTCTACGAGCAGTACTTC; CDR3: CASSPEGQLYEQYF
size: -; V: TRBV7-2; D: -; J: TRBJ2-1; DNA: TGTGCCAGCAGCTTAGGGCCCCCCAATGAGCAGTTCTTC; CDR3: CASSLGPPNEQFF
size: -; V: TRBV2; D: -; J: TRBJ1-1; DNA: TGTGCCAGCCAGAATTTGTGGGCTTTCTTT; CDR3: CASQNLWAFF